The clone carrying this TCR beta chain has ten or more counts. The antigen is undetermined. Germline lookup yields CDR1 DFQATT and CDR2 SNEGSKA (reference sequence). The length of the CDR3 is 13 residues. J lost 7 bases, V lost 6 bases, and 6 bases had no gene match. This sample is part of a study of T cells in Graves' hyperthyroidism and ophthalmopathy. Whole-study context: Blood was drawn when the patient was first diagnosed and still untreated.

It was RNA transcripts that yielded the amplified TCR beta CDR3 regions. Researchers ran a first-round RT-PCR on the TCR CDR3 using the HTBI primer set. TCRdb re-called the multiplex PCR reads through MiXCR, storing one row per CDR3 protein. The data contain some 400,000 distinct CDR3 sequences, roughly 14% of them singletons. Study-level points and caveats: The majority of expanded thyroid clonotypes above 0.001 also appeared in blood. Median prediction lead before ophthalmopathy onset was about 6.7 months with the model.

Sample collection date corresponds to first hyperthyroidism diagnosis, prior to any ophthalmopathy symptoms. The sample was blood. The gene calls are TRBV20-1 and TRBJ2-2; 9 positions agree with TRBD1. The clonotype originates from a man younger than 40 with Graves' hyperthyroidism that later progressed to Graves' ophthalmopathy. The CDR3 spells CSARQGEGGELFF. The CDR3 DNA follows: TGCAGTGCAAGACAGGGGGAGGGCGGGGAGCTGTTTTTT.